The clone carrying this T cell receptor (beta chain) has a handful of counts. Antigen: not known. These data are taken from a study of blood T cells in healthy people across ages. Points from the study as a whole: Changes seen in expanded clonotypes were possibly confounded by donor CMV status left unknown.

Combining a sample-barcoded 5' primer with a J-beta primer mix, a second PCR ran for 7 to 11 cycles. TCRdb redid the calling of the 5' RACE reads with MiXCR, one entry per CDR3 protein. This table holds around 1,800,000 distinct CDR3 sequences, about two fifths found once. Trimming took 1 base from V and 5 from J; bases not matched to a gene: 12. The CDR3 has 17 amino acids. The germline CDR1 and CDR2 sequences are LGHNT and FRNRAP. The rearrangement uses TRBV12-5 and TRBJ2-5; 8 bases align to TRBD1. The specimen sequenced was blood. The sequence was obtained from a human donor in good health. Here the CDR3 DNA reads TGTGCTAGTGGTTTGGGACAGGGGTCACGATTATGGGAGACCCAGTACTTC. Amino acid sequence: CASGLGQGSRLWETQYF.